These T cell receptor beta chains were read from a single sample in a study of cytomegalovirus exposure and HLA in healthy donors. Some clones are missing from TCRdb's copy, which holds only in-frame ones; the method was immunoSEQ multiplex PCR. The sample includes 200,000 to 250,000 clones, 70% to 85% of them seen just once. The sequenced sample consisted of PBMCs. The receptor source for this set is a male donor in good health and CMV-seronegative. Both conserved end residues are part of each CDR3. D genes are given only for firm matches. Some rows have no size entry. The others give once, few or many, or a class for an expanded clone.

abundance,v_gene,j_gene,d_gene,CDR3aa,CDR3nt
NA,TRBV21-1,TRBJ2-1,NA,CASSTGHSFGYNEQFF,TGTGCCAGCAGCACGGGACACTCTTTCGGGTACAATGAGCAGTTCTTC
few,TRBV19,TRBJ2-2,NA,CATLGQNTGELFF,TGTGCCACTCTCGGACAGAACACCGGGGAGCTGTTTTTT
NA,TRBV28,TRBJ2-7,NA,CASTVGGSSSYEQYF,TGTGCCAGCACCGTTGGCGGGTCTAGCTCCTACGAGCAGTACTTC
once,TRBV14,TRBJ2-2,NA,CASSLLRGTGELFF,TGTGCCAGCAGCCTCTTGCGAGGCACCGGGGAGCTGTTTTTT
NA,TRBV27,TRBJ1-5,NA,CASSPMGGQGSQPQHF,TGTGCCAGCAGTCCTATGGGGGGGCAGGGGAGTCAGCCCCAGCATTTT
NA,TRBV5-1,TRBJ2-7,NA,CASSLTQADEQYF,TGCGCCAGCAGCTTGACGCAGGCCGACGAGCAGTACTTC
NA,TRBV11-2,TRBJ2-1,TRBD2,CASSPRGGEKYEQFF,TGTGCCAGCAGCCCGCGTGGGGGGGAGAAATATGAGCAGTTCTTC
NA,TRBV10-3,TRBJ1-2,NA,CAISYPDSPRGYTF,TGTGCCATCAGTTACCCGGACAGTCCGAGAGGCTACACCTTC
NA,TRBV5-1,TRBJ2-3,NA,CASSLDGFSTDTQYF,TGCGCCAGCAGCTTGGACGGGTTTAGCACAGATACGCAGTATTTT
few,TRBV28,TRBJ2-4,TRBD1,CASSTQTGGRDIQYF,TGTGCCAGCAGTACCCAGACAGGGGGGAGGGACATTCAGTACTTC
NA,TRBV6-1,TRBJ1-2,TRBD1,CASSETGGPDGYTF,TGTGCCAGCAGTGAGACAGGGGGCCCGGATGGCTACACCTTC
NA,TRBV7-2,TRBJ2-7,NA,CASSPSVPSYEQYF,TGTGCCAGCAGCCCCTCAGTACCCTCCTACGAGCAGTACTTC
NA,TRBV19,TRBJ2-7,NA,CASSPSAVSYEQYF,TGTGCCAGTAGTCCCAGTGCCGTCTCCTACGAGCAGTACTTC
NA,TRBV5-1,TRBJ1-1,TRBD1,CASSLEGATRNTEAFF,TGCGCCAGCAGCTTGGAGGGGGCAACCCGAAACACTGAAGCTTTCTTT
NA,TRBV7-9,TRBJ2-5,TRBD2,CASSFTVGGKETQYF,TGTGCCAGCAGCTTCACCGTGGGGGGGAAAGAGACCCAGTACTTC
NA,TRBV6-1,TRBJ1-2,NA,CASSPAGDDYGYTF,TGTGCCAGCAGCCCGGCAGGGGACGACTATGGCTACACCTTC
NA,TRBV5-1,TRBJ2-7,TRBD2,CASSLAGGNEQYF,TGCGCCAGCAGCTTGGCGGGGGGGAACGAGCAGTACTTC
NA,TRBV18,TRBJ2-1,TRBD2,CASSPLAGDEQFF,TGTGCCAGCTCACCCCTAGCGGGAGATGAGCAGTTCTTC
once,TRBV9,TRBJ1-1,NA,CASSVGGRGATEAFF,TGTGCCAGCAGCGTAGGAGGTAGGGGCGCGACTGAAGCTTTCTTT
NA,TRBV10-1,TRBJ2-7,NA,CASSGAGAEQYF,TGCGCCAGCAGTGGGGCAGGGGCCGAGCAGTACTTC
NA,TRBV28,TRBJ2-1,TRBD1,CASSRDSHNEQFF,TGTGCCAGCAGTCGGGACAGCCACAATGAGCAGTTCTTC
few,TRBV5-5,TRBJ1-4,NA,CASSLGTSLGRTNEKLFF,TGTGCCAGCAGCTTGGGGACATCTCTTGGCCGAACTAATGAAAAACTGTTTTTT
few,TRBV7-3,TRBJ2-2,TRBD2,CASSAGTSLRTGELFF,TGTGCCAGCAGCGCCGGGACTAGCCTTCGGACCGGGGAGCTGTTTTTT
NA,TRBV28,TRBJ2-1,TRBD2,CASSLAGVSNEQFF,TGTGCCAGCAGTCTAGCGGGAGTGAGCAATGAGCAGTTCTTC
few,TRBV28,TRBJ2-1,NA,CASSLGTLNEQFF,TGTGCCAGCAGTTTGGGGACTTTGAATGAGCAGTTCTTC
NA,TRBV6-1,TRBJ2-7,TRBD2,CASTSKSGSGREQYF,TGTGCCAGCACTTCAAAGAGCGGGAGCGGTCGTGAGCAGTACTTC
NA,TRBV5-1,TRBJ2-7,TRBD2,CASSLALAGYEQYF,TGCGCCAGCAGCTTGGCGCTAGCGGGCTACGAGCAGTACTTC
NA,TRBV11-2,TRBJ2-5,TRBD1,CASSPSRGQETQYF,TGTGCCAGCAGCCCGAGCAGGGGGCAGGAGACCCAGTACTTC
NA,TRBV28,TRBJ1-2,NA,CASSLGSVYGYTF,TGTGCCAGCAGTCTCGGGAGTGTCTATGGCTACACCTTC
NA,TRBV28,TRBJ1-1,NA,CASSSPGNWDTEAFF,TGTGCCAGCAGTTCTCCAGGGAATTGGGACACTGAAGCTTTCTTT
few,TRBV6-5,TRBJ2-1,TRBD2,CASSYSTGLAGGEQFF,TGTGCCAGCAGTTATTCGACGGGACTAGCGGGAGGGGAGCAGTTCTTC
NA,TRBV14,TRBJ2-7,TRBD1,CASSQDRTGRWEQYF,TGTGCCAGCAGCCAAGATCGGACAGGGAGGTGGGAGCAGTACTTC
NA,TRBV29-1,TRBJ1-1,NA,CSVGAGRGNTEAFF,TGCAGCGTTGGTGCAGGGAGGGGGAACACTGAAGCTTTCTTT
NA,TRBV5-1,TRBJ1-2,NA,CASSAGLNGYTF,TGCGCCAGCAGCGCCGGACTGAATGGCTACACCTTC
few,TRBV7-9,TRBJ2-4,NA,CASSLAPGIAKNIQYF,TGTGCCAGCAGCTTAGCTCCGGGAATAGCCAAAAACATTCAGTACTTC
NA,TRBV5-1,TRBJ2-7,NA,CASFLDPSSYEQYF,TGCGCCAGCTTCCTCGATCCGTCGAGCTACGAGCAGTACTTC
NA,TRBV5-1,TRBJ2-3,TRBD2,CASSSDLQTSRFF,TGCGCCAGCAGCTCCGACCTGCAGACTAGCCGATTTTTT
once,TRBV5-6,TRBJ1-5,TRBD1,CASSLKGTGAAGPQHF,TGTGCCAGCAGCTTGAAGGGAACAGGGGCAGCGGGGCCCCAGCATTTT
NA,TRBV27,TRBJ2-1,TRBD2,CASSLYGGSNNEQFF,TGTGCCAGCAGTTTATATGGCGGGAGTAACAATGAGCAGTTCTTC
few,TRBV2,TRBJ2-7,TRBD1,CASSGGTGGAQQYF,TGTGCCAGCAGTGGGGGGACAGGGGGCGCACAGCAGTACTTC